The 27 T cell receptor beta chains listed next were all sequenced from one sample in a study of Graves' ophthalmopathy and Graves' hyperthyroidism. CDR3 regions of TCR beta were amplified from RNA transcripts. The first round was an RT-PCR with HTBI primers, and the second round was a multiplex PCR. A single record per CDR3 protein comes from TCRdb applying MiXCR to the multiplex PCR reads. This sample has 450,000 or so distinct CDR3 sequences, with over 13% found just once. The sample consisted of blood. The receptors come from a woman under 40 with Graves' ophthalmopathy.

This clonotype was observed at least ten times. V and J are TRBV15 and TRBJ1-5; 8 positions agree with TRBD1. The V gene end was trimmed by 3 bases and the J gene end by 2 bases; junction bases not matched to a gene: 3. The CDR3 has 15 amino acids. The germline CDR1 and CDR2 sequences are LNHNV and YYDKDF (reference sequence). The CDR3 coding sequence is TGTGCCACCAGCAGGCCGGGACAGGGCAATCAGCCCCAGCATTTT. It translates to CATSRPGQGNQPQHF.

J is TRBJ2-5 and V is TRBV12-3 or TRBV12-4; D not certain. The CDR3 runs 13 residues. Trimming shortened V by 4 bases and J by 7 bases, and 13 bases separated the two germline ends. The CDR3 DNA reads TGTGCCAGCAGTTCTATCATCGTCGGGACCCAGTACTTC. Its protein product is CASSSIIVGTQYF.

This clonotype came up many times. This chain uses TRBV6-1 with TRBJ2-7, with 7 bases fitting TRBD2. Per the germline V gene, CDR1 is MNHNS and CDR2 is SASEGT. The CDR3 contains 15 residues. V lost 7 bases and J lost 1; bases outside the gene matches: 10. CDR3 nucleotide sequence: TGTGCCAGCACCGAGGGCGGGAGCATATCCTACGAGCAGTACTTC. Translation gives CASTEGGSISYEQYF.

This clonotype was observed at least ten times. J is TRBJ1-2 and V is TRBV12-3 or TRBV12-4; perhaps TRBD1 as D (6 bases). The CDR3 sequence is 15 residues long. V gave up 6 bases and J gave up 3 bases, with 17 bases separating them. The CDR3 spells CASRARQGQDYGYTF. The CDR3 nucleotides read TGTGCCAGCAGGGCCCGGCAGGGGCAAGACTATGGCTACACCTTC.

This clonotype was counted ten times or more. V gene TRBV28 combines with J gene TRBJ2-7; tentatively, D is TRBD1 (6 bases). The CDR3 spans 14 residues. Germline CDR1 MDHEN, CDR2 SYDVKM. V lost 5 bases and J 5 bases, leaving 16 bases between the germline ends. Written as DNA, the CDR3 is TGTGCCAGCAGTCTTACAGGGTCCCTTGACGAGCAGTACTTC. Amino acids: CASSLTGSLDEQYF.

The sample holds many counts of this clonotype. The CDR3 is CSCGLAGEETQYF. The CDR3 DNA sequence: TGCAGTTGCGGACTAGCGGGAGAAGAGACCCAGTACTTC. The chain combines TRBV20-1 with TRBJ2-5, with 13 bases identical to TRBD2. CDR3 size: 13 residues. Germline-derived CDR1 and CDR2 are DFQATT and SNEGSKA (reference sequence). V gave up 8 bases and J gave up 3 bases; unmatched junction bases: 3.

Many counts were recorded for this clonotype. V and J are TRBV28 and TRBJ2-2; D gene uncertain. V was trimmed by 8 bases and J by 7 bases, leaving 17 bases between them. CDR3 length: 14 amino acids. Germline V gene sequence: CDR1 MDHEN, CDR2 SYDVKM. The CDR3 nucleotides read TGTGCCAGCCACAATTGGGCTCAGCACGGGGAGCTGTTTTTT. Translating it yields CASHNWAQHGELFF.

This clonotype has at least ten counts. One end of the junction does not line up with germline, which may come from a read error. V usage is TRBV6-5 and J usage is TRBJ1-1; D not certain. The germline CDR1 and CDR2 sequences are MNHEY and SVGAGI. CDR3 size: 16 residues. The CDR3 region has the DNA TGTGCCCGCAGTTTCTCGTCGGGTACAATGAACACTGAAGCTTTCTTT. It codes for CARSFSSGTMNTEAFF.

This clonotype was seen repeatedly, ten times or more. This chain joins TRBV6-1 and TRBJ1-1; D remains ambiguous. V was cut by 0 bases and J by 4 bases, with 15 bases left in between. Germline V CDR1 and CDR2: MNHNS, SASEGT. CDR3 length: 16 amino acids. In DNA, the CDR3 is TGTGCCAGCAGTGAAGCGGGGAGACCTGGCGGCACTGAAGCTTTCTTT. Its translation: CASSEAGRPGGTEAFF.

In the case of this clonotype: A much larger clone sits a single nucleotide away, making a read error possible. The chain is built from TRBV12-5 and TRBJ1-1; D perhaps matches TRBD1 (6 bases). V lost 7 bases, J lost 4 bases, and 13 bases lay in between. The V gene's germline CDR1 is LGHNT and CDR2 FRNRAP. The CDR3 is 13 residues long. The CDR3 DNA follows: TGTGCTAGTGTCACAGGGCTGATCACTGAAGCTTTCTTT. It encodes CASVTGLITEAFF.

The genes are TRBV3-1 and TRBJ2-7; unclear D gene. The CDR3 contains 15 residues. Trimming stripped 6 bases from V and 0 bases from J, with 15 bases between. CDR1 and CDR2 from the germline V gene are LGHDT and YNNKEL (reference sequence). The CDR3 DNA is TGTGCCAGCAGTCCACTCAGCGTGGGCTCCTACGAGCAGTACTTC. Protein sequence: CASSPLSVGSYEQYF.

The table lists this clonotype with many counts. The V and J genes are TRBV28 and TRBJ1-1, with 9 positions matching TRBD1. V lost 4 bases to trimming and J lost 3 bases; unmatched junction nucleotides: 3. Germline V gene sequence: CDR1 MDHEN, CDR2 SYDVKM. CDR3 length: 14 residues. The CDR3 sequence is CASSWDRVDTEAFF. The CDR3 bases are TGTGCCAGCAGTTGGGACAGGGTTGACACTGAAGCTTTCTTT.

This clonotype was recorded many times. The rearrangement links TRBV7-9 to TRBJ1-2, with 7 positions matching TRBD1. The V gene end was trimmed by 1 base and the J gene end by 8 bases; junction bases not matched to a gene: 4. Germline CDR1 reads SEHNR; CDR2 reads FQNEAQ (reference sequence). The length of the CDR3 is 13 residues. CDR3 region: CASSLGDSSGYTF. CDR3 in DNA: TGTGCCAGCAGCTTAGGGGACAGTTCCGGCTACACCTTC.

At least ten counts were recorded for this clonotype. The rearrangement joins TRBV12-3 or TRBV12-4 to TRBJ1-5; D call uncertain. The CDR3 contains 13 residues. The V end lost 6 bases, the J end lost 5 bases, and 11 bases lay between the germline ends. CDR3 amino acids: CASSPYLDQPQHF. DNA for the CDR3: TGTGCCAGCAGCCCCTACTTGGATCAGCCCCAGCATTTT.

A few counts support this clonotype. This chain joins TRBV28 and TRBJ2-7; a weak D match, TRBD1 (6 bases). The CDR3 runs 14 residues. The germline V gene encodes CDR1 MDHEN and CDR2 SYDVKM. V lost 5 bases and J lost 6, with 17 bases in between. The CDR3 spells CASSPGQLSLEQYF. The CDR3 DNA is TGTGCCAGCAGTCCCGGACAGCTAAGCCTCGAGCAGTACTTC. Using reference TRBV28 and TRBJ2-7 for the parts outside the CDR3, the full variable domain is DVKVTQSSRYLVKRTGEKVFLECVQDMDHENMFWYRQDPGLGLRLIYFSYDVKMKEKGDIPEGYSVSREKKERFSLILESASTNQTSMYLCASSPGQLSLEQYFGPGTRLTVT.

This clonotype was observed many times. The chain joins TRBV9 to TRBJ1-2; D gene unclear. This CDR3 spans 15 amino acids. Deletions cut 0 bases from V and 0 bases from J, with 9 bases between. Germline V gives CDR1 SGDLS, CDR2 YYNGEE. The CDR3 sequence is CASSVGPGANYGYTF. The CDR3 nucleotides are TGTGCCAGCAGCGTAGGGCCCGGGGCTAACTATGGCTACACCTTC.

The count of this clonotype is one. A read error is possible here, since a much larger clone lies one base away. This chain joins TRBV6-1 and TRBJ2-1; D might be TRBD1 (6 bases). With 4 bases removed from V and 7 bases from J, the gap between germline ends came to 17 bases. The CDR3 has 15 residues. Germline loops: CDR1 MNHNS, CDR2 SASEGT. In DNA, the CDR3 is TGTGCCAGCAGTGGAGTTGGGGGCTCAGCGAATGAGCAGTTCTTC. Translation gives CASSGVGGSANEQFF.

This clonotype was seen many times. The V gene is TRBV6-1, the J gene TRBJ1-2; perhaps TRBD1 as D (5 bases). Germline values: CDR1 MNHNS, CDR2 SASEGT. The V and J ends lost 0 bases and 4 bases respectively, with 9 bases between them. This CDR3 contains 14 residues. DNA for the CDR3: TGTGCCAGCAGTGAAGCGGGGGTCGGCTATGGCTACACCTTC. Its protein is CASSEAGVGYGYTF.

In the case of this clonotype: This clone may be a read error of a much larger clone one base away. This CDR3 is missing its conserved last phenylalanine or tryptophan, likely due to a read error. CDR3: CSASGGNSNQPQHV. CDR3 coding DNA: TGCAGTGCTAGTGGGGGGAATAGCAATCAGCCCCAGCATGTT. The chain combines TRBV20-1 with TRBJ1-5; tentatively, D is TRBD1 (5 bases). The germline V gene encodes CDR1 DFQATT and CDR2 SNEGSKA (reference sequence). The CDR3 runs to 14 residues. The ends were cut back, 3 bases at V and 0 bases at J, with 9 bases in the middle.

This clonotype was observed at least ten times. V usage is TRBV24-1 and J usage is TRBJ2-5; TRBD1 matches at 7 bases. CDR3 size: 14 residues. CDR1 is KGHDR and CDR2 is SFDVKD in the germline V gene. With V trimmed by 3 bases and J by 3 bases, 3 bases remained unmatched. In DNA form, the CDR3 reads TGTGCCACCAGTGATCGGGGACAGAAAGAGACCCAGTACTTC. This translates into CATSDRGQKETQYF.

This clonotype was seen at least ten times. This sequence joins TRBV6-1 and TRBJ2-7; 10 nucleotides align to TRBD1. CDR3 length: 16 residues. The junction had 12 bases not matched to a gene; V was cut back by 6 bases and J by 4 bases. Germline-derived CDR1 and CDR2 are MNHNS and SASEGT. The CDR3, as DNA: TGTGCCAGCAGGGAGGGCCCCGGGACAGGGGCTTACGAGCAGTACTTC. This codes for CASREGPGTGAYEQYF.

V gene TRBV2 combines with J gene TRBJ1-1; 8 bases are a match to TRBD1. The CDR3 consists of 12 residues. CDR1 SNHLY and CDR2 FYNNEI come from the germline V gene. With 11 bases clipped from V and 8 bases from J, the junction kept 10 bases outside the gene matches. The CDR3 here is CAADRGGGEAFF. CDR3 bases: TGTGCCGCAGACAGGGGCGGAGGAGAAGCTTTCTTT.

This clonotype has at least ten counts. This chain connects TRBV15 to TRBJ1-6; 8 bases are a match to TRBD1. Per germline, CDR1 LNHNV and CDR2 YYDKDF (reference sequence). With 3 bases clipped from V and 6 bases from J, the junction kept 1 base outside the gene matches. This CDR3 has 14 amino acids. CDR3 in amino acids: CATSSRGLNSPLHF. The DNA of the CDR3 is TGTGCCACCAGCAGCAGGGGGCTTAATTCACCCCTCCACTTT.

The sample holds many counts of this clonotype. This chain connects TRBV28 to TRBJ2-7; 7 bases match TRBD2. V lost 8 bases, J lost 3 bases, and 13 bases stayed unmatched. This CDR3 is 15 amino acids long. Germline V CDR1 and CDR2: MDHEN, SYDVKM. The CDR3 loop is CASSRRTREYYEQYF. The CDR3 DNA reads as TGTGCCAGCTCCCGTAGGACTAGGGAATACTACGAGCAGTACTTC. Full variable domain (rest looked up from reference TRBV28 and TRBJ2-7): DVKVTQSSRYLVKRTGEKVFLECVQDMDHENMFWYRQDPGLGLRLIYFSYDVKMKEKGDIPEGYSVSREKKERFSLILESASTNQTSMYLCASSRRTREYYEQYFGPGTRLTVT.

This chain links TRBV13 with TRBJ2-7; 14 positions agree with TRBD2. The CDR3 length is 15 residues. Germline V gene sequence: CDR1 PRHDT, CDR2 FYEKMQ (reference sequence). V trimming: 5 bases; J trimming: 6 bases; junction bases outside the gene matches: 6. For the CDR3, the DNA is TGTGCCAGCAGCATTGGGACTAGCGGGAGTGGCGAGCAGTACTTC. Translating it yields CASSIGTSGSGEQYF.

A note on this clonotype: With a much larger clone just one base away, this may be a read error. Here the CDR3 omits its conserved ending phenylalanine or tryptophan, so a read error is the likely source. The chain has TRBV20-1 and TRBJ2-5, with a tentative D call TRBD2 (5 bases). CDR3 length: 11 amino acids. Germline V gene data show CDR1 as DFQATT and CDR2 as SNEGSKA (reference sequence). Trimming removed 1 base from V and 5 bases from J, with 5 bases in between. The CDR3 DNA is TGCAGTGCTAGAGGGAGGGAGACCCAGTACCTC. Its translation: CSARGRETQYL.

The chain uses TRBV6-1 and TRBJ2-7, with D maybe TRBD1 (6 bases). This CDR3 has 15 residues. Germline values: CDR1 MNHNS, CDR2 SASEGT. Trimming pared 1 base from V and 4 bases from J, leaving 14 bases between. The CDR3 is CASSEEGIQGYEQYF. CDR3 nucleotides: TGTGCCAGCAGTGAAGAGGGGATACAGGGATACGAGCAGTACTTC.